This T cell receptor (beta chain) was obtained from a study of glioma-infiltrating T cells after dendritic cell vaccination. This clone was detected a few times. The CDR3 loop spans 16 amino acids. V was shortened by 3 bases and J by 0 bases, with 15 bases between the two germline ends. Germline V CDR1 and CDR2: GTSNPN, SVGIG (reference sequence). Time point specified: after dendritic cell vaccination, including at tumor progression/relapse. Patients had residual fresh-frozen tumor tissue and more than two years of survival data. Clones were read by immunoSEQ multiplex PCR, and TCRdb kept only the in-frame ones, dropping some. Found here are tens of thousands of clones, under 90% of them singletons; the top ten hold approximately 9.6%.

Sequenced material: blood, taken after dendritic cell vaccination. The chain recombines TRBV30 with TRBJ1-3; possibly TRBD1 for D (6 bases). This clonotype originated in a human donor with glioblastoma. The CDR3 DNA is TGTGCCTGGAGCGCGGACAGCCAACTCTCTGGAAACACCATATATTTT. Protein product: CAWSADSQLSGNTIYF. Together with reference TRBV30 and TRBJ1-3, the CDR3 gives the full variable domain: SQTIHQWPATLVQPVGSPLSLECTVEGTSNPNLYWYRQAAGRGLQLLFYSVGIGQISSEVPQNLSASRPQDRQFILSSKKLLLSDSGFYLCAWSADSQLSGNTIYFGEGSWLTVV.